This T cell receptor beta chain was profiled in a study of vaccination and CD4 T cells after COVID-19. CD4+ T cells that had been cultured provided DNA sequenced with the Oncomine TCR Beta short-read assay. A single record per CDR3 protein comes from TCRdb applying MiXCR to the PCR reads. The sample holds under 20,000 distinct CDR3 sequences, 42% seen once. The CDR3 is made up of 15 amino acids. The J segment lost 2 bases and the V segment lost 3 bases, leaving 3 bases of the junction unmatched. Looked up from germline, CDR1 is SNHLY and CDR2 is FYNNEI. This clonotype was seen a handful of times. Its antigen is still unknown. This sample's treatment: approximately 9-day PBMC culture with coronavirus spike peptide pools or control peptides (ViraFEST assay).

The J gene is TRBJ1-1, the V gene TRBV2; 10 positions agree with TRBD1. The sequence derives from a human donor who had recovered from COVID-19. Sequences were derived from CD4+ T cells from blood, cultured in vitro, sampled before SARS-CoV-2 vaccination. This CDR3 reads CASSDWDRGNTEAFF. CDR3 bases: TGTGCCAGCAGTGACTGGGACAGGGGAAACACTGAAGCTTTCTTT.